The T cell receptor (beta chain) described here comes from a study of cytomegalovirus exposure and HLA in healthy donors. Study-wide results and caveats: Upon later analysis, HLA-associated TCR beta chains proved more clonally expanded than other, equally common chains. In a later analysis, around 18,000 TCR beta sequences were associated with HLA alleles at 0.05 false discovery rate.

A remark on this clone: Its target is not known.

Between the trimmed V and J ends, which lost 5 bases and 2 bases, there was a span of 15 bases. CDR1 SGHTA and CDR2 FQGTGA come from the germline V gene. The CDR3 is made up of 16 amino acids. The study ran its PCR with 60 Vbeta and 13 Jbeta primers. Clones were read by immunoSEQ multiplex PCR, and TCRdb kept only the in-frame ones, dropping some. The top ten hold roughly 1.4% of the sample, which has about 98,000 clones, roughly three quarters seen once. This receptor was obtained from a man aged 35-49 years in good health and CMV-seronegative. Sequenced input: PBMCs. The rearrangement joins TRBV7-3 to TRBJ2-2, with D perhaps matching TRBD1 (6 bases). The CDR3 region is CASSPNTGSNTGELFF. In nucleotides, the CDR3 is TGTGCCAGCAGCCCGAATACAGGGTCTAACACCGGGGAGCTGTTTTTT.